These 24 T cell receptor beta chains share one sample of origin, sequenced in a study of blood T cell repertoires in COVID-19. Method: immunoSEQ multiplex PCR; TCRdb's copy keeps in-frame clones and lacks some. The table lists 61,000 or so clones, about nine tenths of them singletons, with about 22% in the top ten. Sequencing was carried out using peripheral blood. All receptors come from a woman in her forties or fifties with active or convalescent COVID-19.

This rearrangement joins TRBV7-9 to TRBJ1-2; D is perhaps TRBD1 (6 bases). CDR1 and CDR2 (germline): SEHNR, FQNEAQ (reference sequence). Trimming took 5 bases from V and 4 from J, leaving 11 bases between them. This CDR3 is built from 13 residues. The CDR3 region has the DNA TGTGCCAGCAGCCCTGGACAGATCTATGGCTACACCTTC. Translated: CASSPGQIYGYTF.

This chain links TRBV3-1 (or the pseudogene TRBV3-2) with TRBJ2-1; 10 positions agree with TRBD2. This CDR3 comprises 20 residues. Germline lookup yields CDR1 LGHDT and CDR2 YNNKEL (reference sequence). V shed 0 bases and J 4 bases; nucleotides not matched to a gene: 15. This chain's CDR3 is CASSQERLAGAVFLYNEQFF. Written as DNA, the CDR3 is TGTGCCAGCAGCCAAGAGCGTCTAGCGGGGGCCGTATTTCTTTACAATGAGCAGTTCTTC.

The chain links TRBV7-9 to TRBJ2-2; D is unclear. Germline CDR1 reads SEHNR; CDR2 reads FQNEAQ (reference sequence). This CDR3 has 15 residues. Deletions cut 4 bases from V and 0 bases from J, with 9 bases between. DNA of the CDR3: TGTGCCAGCAGCTCCTATTCCTCGAACACCGGGGAGCTGTTTTTT. It specifies CASSSYSSNTGELFF.

This chain's CDR3 is CASLLDLGGTDTQYF. CDR3 coding DNA: TGTGCCAGCTTACTGGACCTTGGGGGGACAGATACGCAGTATTTT. The V gene is TRBV18, the J gene TRBJ2-3; maybe TRBD2 (6 bases). Germline CDR1 reads KGHSH; CDR2 reads LQKENI. With 7 bases removed from V and 3 bases from J, the gap between germline ends came to 17 bases. CDR3 length equals 15 residues. The complete variable domain, with remaining parts taken from reference TRBV18 and TRBJ2-3, reads NAGVMQNPRHLVRRRGQEARLRCSPMKGHSHVYWYRQLPEEGLKFMVYLQKENIIDESGMPKERFSAEFPKEGPSILRIQQVVRGDSAAYFCASLLDLGGTDTQYFGPGTRLTVL.

CDR3 residues: CASSIPPDYGYTF. CDR3 nucleotides: TGTGCCAGCAGTATACCCCCAGACTATGGCTACACCTTC. This chain connects TRBV6-2 or TRBV6-3 to TRBJ1-2; no reliable D call. Germline V gene sequence: CDR1 MNHEY, CDR2 SVGEGT. This CDR3 spans 13 amino acids. Trimming took 5 bases from V and 3 from J, leaving 10 bases between them.

This chain links TRBV7-6 with TRBJ2-5; D not certain. Trimming shortened V by 1 base and J by 1 base, and 7 bases separated the two germline ends. Germline V gene sequence: CDR1 SGHVS, CDR2 FNYEAQ. This CDR3 comprises 14 residues. CDR3: CASSLEQRQETQYF. CDR3 in DNA: TGTGCCAGCAGCTTAGAACAACGCCAAGAGACCCAGTACTTC.

V gene TRBV6-1 combines with J gene TRBJ2-5, with 9 bases aligning to TRBD2. The CDR3 is made up of 18 amino acids. The germline V gene encodes CDR1 MNHNS and CDR2 SASEGT. V lost 0 bases, J lost 1 base, and 9 bases stayed unmatched. The CDR3 loop is CASSEATVSGRTQETQYF. The CDR3 DNA sequence: TGTGCCAGCAGTGAAGCCACTGTCAGCGGGAGGACCCAAGAGACCCAGTACTTC.

This clone was observed once. The V gene is TRBV7-2, the J gene TRBJ2-7; 7 positions agree with TRBD1. The J segment lost 3 bases and the V segment lost 5 bases, leaving 10 bases of the junction unmatched. The CDR3 totals 15 residues. Germline V CDR1 and CDR2: SGHTA, FQGNSA. CDR3 region: CASSPDRVRDYEQYF. CDR3 DNA sequence: TGTGCCAGCAGCCCCGACAGGGTACGCGACTACGAGCAGTACTTC.

DNA for the CDR3: TGTGCCAGCAGCTCCGATCCGGGACAGGGGTCAATTTACGAGCAGTACTTC. Protein: CASSSDPGQGSIYEQYF. J is TRBJ2-7 and V is TRBV5-5, with TRBD1 identical over 10 bases. V was clipped by 3 bases and J by 4 bases; unmatched bases: 13. Germline V gives CDR1 SGHKS, CDR2 YYEKEE (reference sequence). This CDR3 has 17 amino acids.

The rearrangement uses TRBV19 and TRBJ2-1; D remains ambiguous. The length of the CDR3 is 15 residues. CDR1 and CDR2 (germline): LNHDA, SQIVND (reference sequence). Deletions cut 5 bases from V and 4 bases from J, with 15 bases between. The CDR3 reads CASSSPRLAYNEQFF. CDR3 DNA: TGTGCCAGTAGTTCCCCCCGACTGGCGTACAATGAGCAGTTCTTC.

This rearrangement joins TRBV29-1 to TRBJ2-7, with 8 bases lining up with TRBD2. The germline V gene encodes CDR1 SQVTM and CDR2 ANQGSEA. Unmatched junction bases numbered 8, after V lost 7 bases and J lost 3 bases. This CDR3 spans 13 amino acids. In nucleotides, the CDR3 is TGCAGCGCTTTGAGCGGGAGCTACTACGAGCAGTACTTC. Translating gives CSALSGSYYEQYF.

The chain uses TRBV2 and TRBJ2-2, with D perhaps matching TRBD2 (5 bases). CDR3 length: 11 residues. Trimming shortened V by 8 bases and J by 4 bases, and 5 bases separated the two germline ends. CDR1 is SNHLY and CDR2 is FYNNEI in the germline V gene. The CDR3 nucleotides are TGTGCCAGCGGACTCACCGGGGAGCTGTTTTTT. It translates to CASGLTGELFF.

This clone was seen a few times. The chain carries TRBV9 and TRBJ2-3, with D perhaps matching TRBD2 (6 bases). V gave up 7 bases and J gave up 0 bases, with 12 bases separating them. The CDR3 is made up of 14 amino acids. The germline V gene encodes CDR1 SGDLS and CDR2 YYNGEE. The CDR3 DNA reads as TGTGCCAGCGGGAGGCAGGACAGCACAGATACGCAGTATTTT. Translating it yields CASGRQDSTDTQYF.

This clone was seen at least ten times. V is TRBV5-1 and J is TRBJ2-1; 10 bases fit TRBD2. J lost 8 bases, V lost 4 bases, and 9 bases had no gene match. The CDR3 loop spans 15 amino acids. The germline V gene encodes CDR1 SGHRS and CDR2 YFSETQ. The CDR3 nucleotides are TGCGCCAGCAGCCCACCAGCGGGAGGGACGGATGAGCAGTTCTTC. Translated: CASSPPAGGTDEQFF.

The chain couples TRBV2 to TRBJ2-7, with 7 bases matching TRBD1. Germline CDR1 is SNHLY and CDR2 is FYNNEI. The CDR3 totals 14 residues. J gave up 7 bases and V 4 bases, and 10 bases lay outside the gene matches. For the CDR3, the DNA is TGTGCCAGCAGTGTTATCGAACAGGGGAGTGAGCAGTACTTC. Encoded protein: CASSVIEQGSEQYF.

The chain is built from TRBV9 and TRBJ2-3, with D uncertain. The V and J ends lost 0 bases and 0 bases respectively, with 14 bases between them. The length of the CDR3 is 17 residues. CDR1 SGDLS and CDR2 YYNGEE come from the germline V gene. The CDR3 DNA sequence: TGTGCCAGCAGCGTAGTTACAGAATTAACGAGCACAGATACGCAGTATTTT. This sequence encodes CASSVVTELTSTDTQYF.

The chain is built from TRBV6-2 or TRBV6-3 and TRBJ1-1; 7 bases line up with TRBD1. V gave up 0 bases and J gave up 5 bases; unmatched junction bases: 6. Germline V gene data show CDR1 as MNHEY and CDR2 as SVGEGT. The CDR3 loop spans 15 amino acids. CDR3 sequence (DNA): TGTGCCAGCAGTTACTCAGGGGGCGCGGTGACTGAAGCTTTCTTT. It translates to CASSYSGGAVTEAFF.

The chain joins TRBV19 to TRBJ2-1, with D maybe TRBD2 (5 bases). The V gene's germline CDR1 is LNHDA and CDR2 SQIVND (reference sequence). V lost 5 bases to trimming and J lost 0 bases, with 11 bases between them. This CDR3 comprises 15 residues. CDR3 DNA sequence: TGTGCCAGTAGTCTAATAGCGAACTCCTACAATGAGCAGTTCTTC. Translation gives CASSLIANSYNEQFF.

This chain uses TRBV6-6 with TRBJ2-3, with D tentatively TRBD1 (6 bases). Between the trimmed V and J ends, which lost 0 bases and 3 bases, there was a span of 7 bases. The length of the CDR3 is 14 residues. Germline V lookup: CDR1 MNHNY, CDR2 SVGAGI (reference sequence). CDR3 region: CASSYSGATDTQYF. The CDR3 DNA follows: TGTGCCAGCAGTTACTCGGGGGCTACAGATACGCAGTATTTT.

V usage is TRBV2 and J usage is TRBJ2-1, with 10 bases that match TRBD2. CDR1 SNHLY and CDR2 FYNNEI come from the germline V gene. CDR3 size: 16 residues. V lost 2 bases to trimming and J lost 3 bases; unmatched junction nucleotides: 4. CDR3 coding DNA: TGTGCCAGCAGTGAATCGGCTAGCGGGAGCTACAATGAGCAGTTCTTC. Residues: CASSESASGSYNEQFF.

The V and J genes are TRBV30 and TRBJ1-2; 7 nucleotides match TRBD1. CDR3 size: 13 residues. CDR1 and CDR2 (germline): GTSNPN, SVGIG (reference sequence). V dropped 2 bases and J dropped 3; count of bases not matched to a gene: 3. CDR3 loop: CAWSKGADYGYTF. DNA of the CDR3: TGTGCCTGGAGTAAGGGGGCTGACTATGGCTACACCTTC.

J is TRBJ2-1 and V is TRBV6-1; the D is unclear. CDR1 MNHNS and CDR2 SASEGT come from the germline V gene. V lost 0 bases and J 0 bases, leaving 24 bases between the germline ends. The CDR3 runs to 21 residues. CDR3 in DNA: TGTGCCAGCAGTGAAGCGCTTCGGAGACCGCCCCAAGCCCGCTCCTACAATGAGCAGTTCTTC. The encoded protein is CASSEALRRPPQARSYNEQFF.

The chain uses TRBV7-2 and TRBJ2-3; the match to TRBD2 covers 7 bases. V was clipped by 5 bases and J by 8 bases; unmatched bases: 13. This CDR3 spans 15 amino acids. CDR1 and CDR2 from the germline V gene are SGHTA and FQGNSA. DNA of the CDR3: TGTGCCAGCAGCCTTACTGCGGGAGAGGGAGGTACGCAGTATTTT. Its translation is CASSLTAGEGGTQYF.

The chain uses TRBV27 and TRBJ2-7; 7 bases map to TRBD2. Germline V CDR1 and CDR2: MNHEY, SMNVEV (reference sequence). V was pared by 5 bases and J by 0 bases, with 7 bases of the junction left unmatched. The CDR3 length is 15 residues. In nucleotides, the CDR3 is TGTGCCAGCAGTCCCGACCAGCGGGGCTCCTACGAGCAGTACTTC. This translates into CASSPDQRGSYEQYF.